The T cell receptor (beta chain) described here comes from a study of regulatory T cells in long-lasting Graves disease. Study overall: Graves' patients, diagnosed recently, had received antithyroid drugs under 3 months. Notes on the study in general: Peripheral blood, not thyroid tissue, was the sole material studied.

Construction of the TCR beta libraries employed iRepertoire HTBI primers in conjunction with Arm-PCR of CDR3 regions. TCRdb re-called the multiplex PCR reads with MiXCR, one entry per CDR3 protein. The sample records about 540,000 distinct CDR3 sequences, roughly 14% being singletons. This clonotype came up many times. Its target is unknown. Time point meaning: newly diagnosed GD, antithyroid drugs for less than 3 months. Making the TCR library involved RNA that had been extracted from PBMCs. Germline CDR1 is MNHEY and CDR2 is SMNVEV (reference sequence). V gave up 6 bases and J gave up 6 bases, with 20 bases separating them. The CDR3 sequence is 15 residues long. The data also belong to a second study, concerning T cells in Graves' hyperthyroidism and ophthalmopathy. From that study: It was uncontrolled infection, other autoimmune disease, pregnancy or lactation that excluded patients. The TCR CDR3 was amplified in a first-round RT-PCR using the HTBI primer set.

Sequencing used peripheral blood mononuclear cells (PBMCs), obtained at new diagnosis, from a patient treated with antithyroid drugs. This receptor was obtained from a man between 25 and 39 years old with Graves disease. The rearrangement joins TRBV27 to TRBJ1-1; possibly TRBD1 for D (5 bases). Here the CDR3 DNA reads TGTGCCAGCAGGGTCCTCGGGGGGAAAAGCGCTGAAGCTTTCTTT. Its translation is CASRVLGGKSAEAFF.